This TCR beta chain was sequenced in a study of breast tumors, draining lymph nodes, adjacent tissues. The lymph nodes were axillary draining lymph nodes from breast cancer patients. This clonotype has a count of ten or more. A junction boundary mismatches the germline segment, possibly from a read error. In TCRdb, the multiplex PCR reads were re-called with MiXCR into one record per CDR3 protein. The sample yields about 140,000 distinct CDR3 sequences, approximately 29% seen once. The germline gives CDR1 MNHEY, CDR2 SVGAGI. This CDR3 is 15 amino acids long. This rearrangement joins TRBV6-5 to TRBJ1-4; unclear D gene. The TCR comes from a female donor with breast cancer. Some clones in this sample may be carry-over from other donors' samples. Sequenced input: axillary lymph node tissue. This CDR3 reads CASSHSTSLNEKLFF. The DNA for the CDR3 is TGTGCCAGCAGTCACTCGACCAGCCTTAATGAAAAACTGTTTTTT.